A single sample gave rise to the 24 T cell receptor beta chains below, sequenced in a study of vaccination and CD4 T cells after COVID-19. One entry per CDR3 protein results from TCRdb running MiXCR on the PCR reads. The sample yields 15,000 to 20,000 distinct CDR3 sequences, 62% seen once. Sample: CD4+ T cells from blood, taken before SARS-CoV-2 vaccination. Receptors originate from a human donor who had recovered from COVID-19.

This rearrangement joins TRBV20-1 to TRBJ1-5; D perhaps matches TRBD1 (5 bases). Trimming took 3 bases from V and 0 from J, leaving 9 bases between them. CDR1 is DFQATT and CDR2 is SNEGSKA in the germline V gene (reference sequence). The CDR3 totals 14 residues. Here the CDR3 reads CSASRGTSNQPQHF. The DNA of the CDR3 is TGCAGTGCTAGCCGGGGGACTAGCAATCAGCCCCAGCATTTT.

CDR3 loop: CASSLVARNYEQYF. CDR3 in DNA: TGCGCCAGCAGCTTGGTGGCTAGAAACTACGAGCAGTACTTC. V usage is TRBV5-1 and J usage is TRBJ2-7; D remains ambiguous. This CDR3 has 14 amino acids. Germline V gene lookup returns CDR1 SGHRS and CDR2 YFSETQ. With 0 bases removed from V and 3 bases from J, the gap between germline ends came to 10 bases.

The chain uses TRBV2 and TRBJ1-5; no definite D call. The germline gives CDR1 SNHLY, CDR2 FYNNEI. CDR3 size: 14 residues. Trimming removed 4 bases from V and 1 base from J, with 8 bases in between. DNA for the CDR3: TGTGCCAGCAGTGGTGTGTGGAGCAATCAGCCCCAGCATTTT. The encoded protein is CASSGVWSNQPQHF.

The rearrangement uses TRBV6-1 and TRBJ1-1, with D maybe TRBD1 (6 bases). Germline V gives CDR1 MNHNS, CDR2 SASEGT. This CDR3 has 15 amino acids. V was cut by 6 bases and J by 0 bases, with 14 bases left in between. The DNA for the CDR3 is TGTGCCAGCAGACCTCGAGGGGGAGTGAACACTGAAGCTTTCTTT. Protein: CASRPRGGVNTEAFF.

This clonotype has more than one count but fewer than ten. CDR3 protein: CSARRVKGADTQYF. The DNA for the CDR3 is TGCAGTGCTAGAAGGGTAAAGGGGGCAGATACGCAGTATTTT. This rearrangement joins TRBV20-1 to TRBJ2-3; maybe TRBD1 (6 bases). There are 14 residues in the CDR3. V was clipped by 2 bases and J by 4 bases, with 13 bases between them. In germline, CDR1 is DFQATT, CDR2 SNEGSKA (reference sequence).

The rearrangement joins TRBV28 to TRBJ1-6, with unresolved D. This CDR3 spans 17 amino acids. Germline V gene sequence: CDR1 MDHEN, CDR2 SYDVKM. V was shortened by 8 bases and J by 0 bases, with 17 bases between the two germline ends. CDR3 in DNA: TGTGCCAGCGTCCGGGGTGGCTCTAGCTCCTATAATTCACCCCTCCACTTT. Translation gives CASVRGGSSSYNSPLHF.

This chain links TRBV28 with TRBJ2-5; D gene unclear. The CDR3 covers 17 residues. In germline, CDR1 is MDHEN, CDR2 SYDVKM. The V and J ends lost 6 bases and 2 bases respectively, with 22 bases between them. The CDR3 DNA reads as TGTGCCAGCAGCTACACTATCCGAGAGATCGGACAAGAGACCCAGTACTTC. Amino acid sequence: CASSYTIREIGQETQYF.

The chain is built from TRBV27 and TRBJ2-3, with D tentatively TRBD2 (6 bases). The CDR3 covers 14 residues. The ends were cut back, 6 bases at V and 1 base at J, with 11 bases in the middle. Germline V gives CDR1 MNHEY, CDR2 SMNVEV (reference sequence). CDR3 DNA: TGTGCCAGCAGCCCGACTAGGGGCACAGATACGCAGTATTTT. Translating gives CASSPTRGTDTQYF.

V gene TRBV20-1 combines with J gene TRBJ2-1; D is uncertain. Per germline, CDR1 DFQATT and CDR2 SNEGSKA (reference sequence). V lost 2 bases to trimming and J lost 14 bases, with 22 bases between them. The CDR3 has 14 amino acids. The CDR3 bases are TGCAGTGCTAGACCGGCCGACGATATACATGGGGAGTTCTTC. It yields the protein CSARPADDIHGEFF.

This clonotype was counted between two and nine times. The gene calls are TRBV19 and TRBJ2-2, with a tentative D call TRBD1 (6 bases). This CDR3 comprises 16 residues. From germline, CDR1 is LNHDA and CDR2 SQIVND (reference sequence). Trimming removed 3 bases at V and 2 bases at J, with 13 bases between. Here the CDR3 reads CASSMFGQRNTGELFF. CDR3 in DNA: TGTGCCAGTAGTATGTTCGGACAGCGAAACACCGGGGAGCTGTTTTTT.

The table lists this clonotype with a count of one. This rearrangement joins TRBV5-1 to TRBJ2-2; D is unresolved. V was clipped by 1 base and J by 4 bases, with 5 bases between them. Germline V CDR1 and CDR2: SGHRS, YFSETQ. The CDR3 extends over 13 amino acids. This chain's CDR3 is CASSLYGTGELFF. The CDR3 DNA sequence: TGCGCCAGCAGCTTGTATGGCACCGGGGAGCTGTTTTTT.

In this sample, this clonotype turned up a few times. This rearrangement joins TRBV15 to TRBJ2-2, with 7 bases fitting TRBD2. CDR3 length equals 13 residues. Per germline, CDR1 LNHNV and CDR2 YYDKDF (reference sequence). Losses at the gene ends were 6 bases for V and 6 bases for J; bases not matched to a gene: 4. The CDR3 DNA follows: TGTGCCACCAGTCACACTAGCGCCGGGGAGCTGTTTTTT. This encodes CATSHTSAGELFF.

The CDR3 sequence is CATSFATGQKLFF. The CDR3 DNA follows: TGTGCCACCAGCTTTGCGACAGGGCAGAAACTGTTTTTT. The chain joins TRBV15 to TRBJ1-4, with 7 bases aligning to TRBD1. The junction had 8 bases not matched to a gene; V was cut back by 5 bases and J by 11 bases. The CDR3 has 13 residues. In germline, CDR1 is LNHNV, CDR2 YYDKDF (reference sequence).

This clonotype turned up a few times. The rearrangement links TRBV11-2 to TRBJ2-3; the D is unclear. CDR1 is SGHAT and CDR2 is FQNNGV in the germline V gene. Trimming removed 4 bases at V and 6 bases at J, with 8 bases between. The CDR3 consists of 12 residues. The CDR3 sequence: CASSYAGDTQYF. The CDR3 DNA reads TGTGCCAGCAGCTACGCTGGGGATACGCAGTATTTT.

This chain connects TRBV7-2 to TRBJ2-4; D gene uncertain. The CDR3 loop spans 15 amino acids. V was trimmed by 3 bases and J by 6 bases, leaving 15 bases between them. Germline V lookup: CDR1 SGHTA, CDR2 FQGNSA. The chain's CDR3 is CASSLTALKANIQYF. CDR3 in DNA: TGTGCCAGCAGCTTGACCGCCCTTAAGGCAAACATTCAGTACTTC.

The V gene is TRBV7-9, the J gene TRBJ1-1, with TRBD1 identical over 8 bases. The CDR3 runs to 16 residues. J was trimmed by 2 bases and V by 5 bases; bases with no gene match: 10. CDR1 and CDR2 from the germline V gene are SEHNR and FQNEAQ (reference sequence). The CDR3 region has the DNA TGTGCCAGCAGCCAGTCCCCCGGGACAGGAAACACTGAAGCTTTCTTT. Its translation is CASSQSPGTGNTEAFF.

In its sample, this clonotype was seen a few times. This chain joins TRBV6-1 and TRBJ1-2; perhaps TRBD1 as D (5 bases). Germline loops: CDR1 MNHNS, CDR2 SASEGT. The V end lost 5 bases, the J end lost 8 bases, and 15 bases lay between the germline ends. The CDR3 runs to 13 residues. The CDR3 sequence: CASSPQGTEGYTF. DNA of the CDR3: TGTGCCAGCAGTCCCCAGGGTACTGAGGGCTACACCTTC.

CDR3 coding DNA: TGCAGCGCTACCCCACTAGCGACAAGCACAGATACGCAGTATTTT. Its protein is CSATPLATSTDTQYF. This chain uses TRBV29-1 with TRBJ2-3, with TRBD2 matching over 7 bases. Germline V CDR1 and CDR2: SQVTM, ANQGSEA. This CDR3 has 15 amino acids. Losses at the gene ends were 7 bases for V and 0 bases for J; bases not matched to a gene: 10.

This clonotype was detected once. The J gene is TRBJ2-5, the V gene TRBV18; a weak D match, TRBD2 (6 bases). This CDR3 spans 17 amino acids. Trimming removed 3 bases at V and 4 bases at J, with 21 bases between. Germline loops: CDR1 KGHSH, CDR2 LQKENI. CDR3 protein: CASSPRAGTVKLETQYF. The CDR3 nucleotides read TGTGCCAGCTCACCCCGCGCAGGGACTGTAAAACTAGAGACCCAGTACTTC.

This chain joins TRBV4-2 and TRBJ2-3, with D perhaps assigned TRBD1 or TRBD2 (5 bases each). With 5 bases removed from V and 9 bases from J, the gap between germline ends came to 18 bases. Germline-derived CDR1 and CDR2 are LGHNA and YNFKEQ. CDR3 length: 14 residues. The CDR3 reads CASSMGSRGDTQYF. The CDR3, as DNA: TGTGCCAGCAGCATGGGTTCGAGGGGAGACACGCAGTATTTT.

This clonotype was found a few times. The CDR3 DNA follows: TGTGCCAGCGGAGCTGCGAACACCGGGGAGCTGTTTTTT. It codes for CASGAANTGELFF. The V and J genes are TRBV6-1 and TRBJ2-2; D is ambiguous. Germline V CDR1 and CDR2: MNHNS, SASEGT. The CDR3 has 13 residues. V was clipped by 8 bases and J by 0 bases, with 7 bases between them.

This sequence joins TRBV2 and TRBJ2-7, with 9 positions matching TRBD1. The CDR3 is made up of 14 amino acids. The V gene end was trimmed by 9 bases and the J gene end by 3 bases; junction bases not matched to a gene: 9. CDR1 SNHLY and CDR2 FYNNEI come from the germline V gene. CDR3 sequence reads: CASSRRTGDYEQYF. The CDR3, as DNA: TGTGCCAGTTCTAGGCGGACAGGGGACTACGAGCAGTACTTC. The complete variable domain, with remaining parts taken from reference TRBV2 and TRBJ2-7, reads EPEVTQTPSHQVTQMGQEVILRCVPISNHLYFYWYRQILGQKVEFLVSFYNNEISEKSEIFDDQFSVERPDGSNFTLKIRSTKLEDSAMYFCASSRRTGDYEQYFGPGTRLTVT.

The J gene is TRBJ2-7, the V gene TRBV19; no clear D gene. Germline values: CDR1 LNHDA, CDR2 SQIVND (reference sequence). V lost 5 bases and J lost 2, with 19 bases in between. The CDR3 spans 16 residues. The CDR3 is CASSPDRRPNTYEQYF. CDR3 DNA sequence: TGTGCCAGTAGTCCCGATCGTAGGCCTAATACCTACGAGCAGTACTTC.

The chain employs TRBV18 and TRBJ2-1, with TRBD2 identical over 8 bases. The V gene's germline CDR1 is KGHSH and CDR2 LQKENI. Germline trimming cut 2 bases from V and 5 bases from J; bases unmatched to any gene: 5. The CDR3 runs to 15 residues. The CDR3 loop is CASSPALAGNNEQFF. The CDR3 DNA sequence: TGTGCCAGCTCACCAGCGCTAGCGGGCAACAATGAGCAGTTCTTC.